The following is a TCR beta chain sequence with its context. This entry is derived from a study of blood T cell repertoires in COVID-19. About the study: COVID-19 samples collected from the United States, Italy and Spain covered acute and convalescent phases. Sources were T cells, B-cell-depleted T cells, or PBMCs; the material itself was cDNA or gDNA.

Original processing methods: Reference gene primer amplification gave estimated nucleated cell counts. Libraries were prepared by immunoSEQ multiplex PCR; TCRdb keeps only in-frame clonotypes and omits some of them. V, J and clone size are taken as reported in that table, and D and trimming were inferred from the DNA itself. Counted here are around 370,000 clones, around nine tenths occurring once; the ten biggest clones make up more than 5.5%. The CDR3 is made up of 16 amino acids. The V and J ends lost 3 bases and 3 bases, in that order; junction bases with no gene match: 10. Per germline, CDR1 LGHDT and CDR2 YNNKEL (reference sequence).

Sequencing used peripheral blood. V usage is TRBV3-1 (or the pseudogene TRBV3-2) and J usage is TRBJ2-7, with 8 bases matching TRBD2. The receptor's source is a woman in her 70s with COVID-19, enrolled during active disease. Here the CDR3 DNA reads TGTGCCAGCAGCCATCTCACCGGGGGGGCCGGCTACGAGCAGTACTTC. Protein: CASSHLTGGAGYEQYF.